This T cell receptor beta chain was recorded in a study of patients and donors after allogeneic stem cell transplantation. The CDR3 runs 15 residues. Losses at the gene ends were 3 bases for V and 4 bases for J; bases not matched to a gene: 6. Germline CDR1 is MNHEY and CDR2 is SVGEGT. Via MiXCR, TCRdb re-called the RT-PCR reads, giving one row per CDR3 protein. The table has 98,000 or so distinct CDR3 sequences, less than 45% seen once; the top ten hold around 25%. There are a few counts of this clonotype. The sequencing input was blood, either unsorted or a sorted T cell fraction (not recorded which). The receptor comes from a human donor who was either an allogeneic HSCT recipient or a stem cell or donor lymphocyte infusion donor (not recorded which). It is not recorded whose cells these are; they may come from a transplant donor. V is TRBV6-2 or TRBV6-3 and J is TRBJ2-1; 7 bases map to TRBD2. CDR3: CASSYQGLRYNEQFF. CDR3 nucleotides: TGTGCCAGCAGTTATCAGGGACTACGGTACAATGAGCAGTTCTTC.